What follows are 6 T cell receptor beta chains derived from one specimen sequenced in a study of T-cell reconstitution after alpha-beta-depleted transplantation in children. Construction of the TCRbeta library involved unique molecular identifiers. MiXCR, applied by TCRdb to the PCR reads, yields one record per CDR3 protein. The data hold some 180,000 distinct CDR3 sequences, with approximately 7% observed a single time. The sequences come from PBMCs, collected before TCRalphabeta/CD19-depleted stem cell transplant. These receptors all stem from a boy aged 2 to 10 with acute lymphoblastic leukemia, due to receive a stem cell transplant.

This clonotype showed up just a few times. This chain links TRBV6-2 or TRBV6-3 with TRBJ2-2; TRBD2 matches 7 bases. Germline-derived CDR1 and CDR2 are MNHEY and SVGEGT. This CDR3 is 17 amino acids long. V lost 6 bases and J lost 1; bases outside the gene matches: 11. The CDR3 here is CASSLEASGGNTGELFF. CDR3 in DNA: TGTGCCAGCAGCCTCGAAGCGTCGGGAGGGAACACCGGGGAGCTGTTTTTT.

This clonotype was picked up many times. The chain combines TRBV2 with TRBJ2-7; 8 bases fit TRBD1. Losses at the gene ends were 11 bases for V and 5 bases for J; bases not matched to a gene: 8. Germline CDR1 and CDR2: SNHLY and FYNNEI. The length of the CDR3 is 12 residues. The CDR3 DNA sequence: TGTGCCGTAAGGGACAGGAGAGACGAGCAGTACTTC. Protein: CAVRDRRDEQYF.

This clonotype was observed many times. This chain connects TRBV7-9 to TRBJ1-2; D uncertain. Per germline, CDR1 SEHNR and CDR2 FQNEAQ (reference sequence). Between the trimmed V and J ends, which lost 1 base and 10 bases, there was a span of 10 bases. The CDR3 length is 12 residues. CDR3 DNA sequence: TGTGCCAGCAGCTTAGGATCGCTGTCCTACACCTTC. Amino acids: CASSLGSLSYTF. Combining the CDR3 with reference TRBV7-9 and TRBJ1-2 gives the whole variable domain DTGVSQNPRHKITKRGQNVTFRCDPISEHNRLYWYRQTLGQGPEFLTYFQNEAQLEKSRLLSDRFSAERPKGSFSTLEIQRTEQGDSAMYLCASSLGSLSYTFGSGTRLTVV.

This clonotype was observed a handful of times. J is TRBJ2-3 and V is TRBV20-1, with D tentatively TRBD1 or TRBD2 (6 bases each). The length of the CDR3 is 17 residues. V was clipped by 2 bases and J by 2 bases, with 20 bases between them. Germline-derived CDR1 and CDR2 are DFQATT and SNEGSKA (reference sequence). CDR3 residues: CSARLVGAGQDTDTQYF. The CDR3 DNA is TGCAGTGCTAGACTGGTTGGGGCGGGACAAGACACAGATACGCAGTATTTT.

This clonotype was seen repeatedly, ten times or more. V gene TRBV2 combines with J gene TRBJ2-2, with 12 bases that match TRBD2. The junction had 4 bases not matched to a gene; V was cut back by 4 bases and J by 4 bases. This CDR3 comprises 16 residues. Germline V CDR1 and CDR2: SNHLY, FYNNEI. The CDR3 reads CASSGRLAGVTGELFF. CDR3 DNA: TGTGCCAGCAGTGGACGACTAGCGGGGGTCACCGGGGAGCTGTTTTTT.

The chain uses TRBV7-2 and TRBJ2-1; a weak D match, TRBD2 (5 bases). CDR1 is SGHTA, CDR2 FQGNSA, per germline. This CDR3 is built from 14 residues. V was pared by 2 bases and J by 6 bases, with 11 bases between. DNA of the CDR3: TGTGCCAGCAGCTTATCCTCGGCGGGCAATGAGCAGTTCTTC. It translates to CASSLSSAGNEQFF. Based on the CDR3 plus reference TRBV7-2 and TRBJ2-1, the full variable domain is GAGVSQSPSNKVTEKGKDVELRCDPISGHTALYWYRQSLGQGLEFLIYFQGNSAPDKSGLPSDRFSAERTGGSVSTLTIQRTQQEDSAVYLCASSLSSAGNEQFFGPGTRLTVL.